This TCR beta chain was retrieved from a study of cytomegalovirus exposure and HLA in healthy donors. Primers for the PCR totalled 60 Vbeta and 13 Jbeta. Assay: immunoSEQ multiplex PCR; the TCRdb copy retains only in-frame clones and omits some. The sample carries about 200,000 clones, 87% recorded once. Sequenced input: PBMCs. This TCR came from a man aged 25 to 45 in good health and CMV-seronegative.

The CDR3 region has the DNA TGTGCCAGCAGAATCCGGACAGCTAACTATGGCTACACCTTC. This sequence encodes CASRIRTANYGYTF. The chain has TRBV28 and TRBJ1-2, with D possibly being TRBD1 (6 bases). The germline V gene has CDR1 MDHEN and CDR2 SYDVKM. Deletions cut 6 bases from V and 0 bases from J, with 11 bases between. The CDR3 totals 14 residues.